The 30 T cell receptor beta chains below were found in one sample sequenced in a study of T cells in women clearing cervical HPV infection. TCRdb's table, derived via immunoSEQ multiplex PCR, lists solely in-frame clones and lacks some. This sample's clone table lists roughly 34,000 clones. Sequenced input: blood buffy coat. The receptor set was obtained from a woman aged 18-70 years with a cervical HPV16 infection that either progressed to CIN3+ or cleared (not recorded which).

The CDR3 spells CASSRPGTQSSYEQYF. The CDR3 DNA, read in part, is TGTGCCAGCAGCCGACCCGGGACACAGAGCTCCTACGAG. This rearrangement joins TRBV13 to TRBJ2-7; D may be TRBD1 (6 bases). Sequencing ends 3 residues short of the CDR3 end; the germline J gene provides the rest. CDR3 length: 16 residues. In germline, CDR1 is PRHDT, CDR2 FYEKMQ (reference sequence). V was pared by 5 bases and J by 0 bases, with 17 bases between.

Turning to this clone: The read gets to within 3 residues of the CDR3 end, and the germline J gene fills in the rest. V is TRBV5-1 and J is TRBJ2-2; perhaps TRBD2 as D (7 bases). Germline CDR1 SGHRS, CDR2 YFSETQ. V was trimmed by 1 base and J by 1 base, leaving 17 bases between them. This CDR3 spans 18 amino acids. CDR3 protein: CASSLSGRGARNTGELFF. CDR3 bases read: TGCGCCAGCAGCTTGAGCGGTCGGGGGGCCAGGAACACCGGGGAG.

As for this clone: With the read ending 3 residues before the CDR3 end, the germline J gene is used to fill in that end. The chain recombines TRBV7-8 with TRBJ2-7; 7 bases are shared with TRBD1. J lost 2 bases, V lost 5 bases, and 12 bases had no gene match. The V gene's germline CDR1 is SGHVS and CDR2 FQNEAQ. CDR3 length: 16 residues. The DNA read from the CDR3 is TGTGCCAGCAGCCTAATGGTTTCAGGGGGACCCTACGAG. It specifies CASSLMVSGGPYE. In full, the CDR3 reads CASSLMVSGGPYEQYF.

As concerns this clone: The observed sequence ends 3 residues before the CDR3 terminus, with the missing tail filled in from the germline J gene. The V call is TRBV23-1, the J call TRBJ2-1; TRBD2 matches 10 bases. TRBV23-1 falls under the ORF class, with uncertain function. The trim removed 0 bases at V and 8 bases at J, leaving 7 bases unmatched. This CDR3 spans 16 amino acids. CDR3 in amino acids: CASSQSESGRDDEQFF. The CDR3 DNA, read in part, is TGCGCCAGCAGTCAATCGGAGAGCGGGAGGGATGATGAG.

A note on this clone: The read comes to an end 3 residues before the CDR3 does, leaving the germline J gene to fill in the end. The chain couples TRBV20-1 to TRBJ1-1, with 8 bases lining up with TRBD1. V gave up 0 bases and J gave up 5 bases; unmatched junction bases: 14. The CDR3 consists of 17 residues. Germline lookup yields CDR1 DFQATT and CDR2 SNEGSKA (reference sequence). The DNA read from the CDR3 is TGCAGTGCTAGAGACATCAGCAGGGGGCGTTTTTTAACTGAA. Translation gives CSARDISRGRFLTE. In full, the CDR3 reads CSARDISRGRFLTEAFF.

Remarks on this clone: The read ends 3 residues early relative to the CDR3; the germline J gene fills the gap. The genes are TRBV20-1 and TRBJ2-4, with D tentatively TRBD1 (6 bases). CDR1 is DFQATT and CDR2 is SNEGSKA in the germline V gene (reference sequence). CDR3 length: 12 amino acids. Trimming cost V 5 bases and J 7 bases, with 12 bases left between them. CDR3 bases read: TGCAGTGCTCGTGCAGGGGAGAACATT. Translated: CSARAGENI. The full CDR3 sequence reads CSARAGENIQYF.

Remarks on this clone: Sequencing ends 3 residues short of the CDR3 end; the germline J gene provides the rest. The chain combines TRBV5-1 with TRBJ1-2, with 8 bases fitting TRBD1. The V and J ends lost 4 bases and 7 bases, in that order; junction bases with no gene match: 6. This CDR3 region has 13 residues. CDR1 and CDR2 from the germline V gene are SGHRS and YFSETQ. This chain's CDR3 is CASSLGQGGGYTF. CDR3 DNA (partial): TGCGCCAGCAGCCTAGGACAGGGTGGTGGC.

As concerns this clone: The read stops 3 residues short of the end of the CDR3; the missing end is completed from the germline J gene. The gene calls are TRBV2 and TRBJ2-7, with TRBD1 matching 8 bases. This CDR3 has 14 amino acids. The V and J ends lost 6 bases and 5 bases, in that order; junction bases with no gene match: 9. The germline gives CDR1 SNHLY, CDR2 FYNNEI. CDR3 bases read: TGTGCCAGCAGCAAGACAGGGGTTCAAGACGAG. This codes for CASSKTGVQDE. The CDR3 in full is CASSKTGVQDEQYF.

Notes on this clone: Read coverage stops 3 residues before the CDR3 terminus; the germline J gene supplies the remainder. V is TRBV20-1 and J is TRBJ1-5; D unclear. Germline CDR1 is DFQATT and CDR2 is SNEGSKA (reference sequence). The CDR3 spans 14 residues. V lost 3 bases and J lost 1, with 10 bases in between. The covered CDR3 bases are TGCAGTGCTAGCGGGTGGCAAAGCAATCAGCCC. Translation gives CSASGWQSNQP. The whole CDR3 sequence is CSASGWQSNQPQHF.

Concerning this clone itself: Coverage ceases 3 residues before the CDR3 finishes, and the germline J gene fills in the end. This chain uses TRBV5-4 with TRBJ2-3; the match to TRBD2 covers 8 bases. Germline values: CDR1 SGHNT, CDR2 YYREEE (reference sequence). V lost 5 bases to trimming and J lost 6 bases; unmatched junction nucleotides: 11. This CDR3 has 15 residues. This CDR3 is CASSWVGTRSDTQYF. CDR3 DNA, as far as it was read: TGTGCCAGCAGTTGGGTAGGGACTAGGTCGGATACG.

On this clone: Sequencing ends 3 residues short of the CDR3 end; the germline J gene provides the rest. The chain uses TRBV30 and TRBJ2-1; D gene uncertain. V was cut by 0 bases and J by 9 bases, with 12 bases left in between. The germline V gene encodes CDR1 GTSNPN and CDR2 SVGIG (reference sequence). The CDR3 contains 13 residues. The CDR3: CAWSVRVNGEQFF. The covered CDR3 bases are TGTGCCTGGAGTGTCAGAGTTAATGGTGAG.

Of note for this clone: The read ends 3 residues before the CDR3 terminus; that terminus is restored from the germline J gene. The chain combines TRBV7-2 with TRBJ1-2; weak D call: TRBD1 (6 bases). From germline, CDR1 is SGHTA and CDR2 FQGNSA. The CDR3 consists of 15 residues. CDR3 DNA (partial): TGTGCCAGCAGCAACCCGGGGGGGGGCCACTACGAC. Its protein product is CASSNPGGGHYD. The full CDR3 reads CASSNPGGGHYDYTF. Full variable domain (outside the CDR3, taken from reference TRBV7-2 and TRBJ1-2): GAGVSQSPSNKVTEKGKDVELRCDPISGHTALYWYRQSLGQGLEFLIYFQGNSAPDKSGLPSDRFSAERTGGSVSTLTIQRTQQEDSAVYLCASSNPGGGHYDYTFGSGTRLTVV.

Turning to this clone: The read comes to an end 3 residues before the CDR3 does, leaving the germline J gene to fill in the end. This chain connects TRBV5-4 to TRBJ1-2; TRBD1 matches 7 bases. This CDR3 comprises 15 residues. Germline V gene lookup returns CDR1 SGHNT and CDR2 YYREEE (reference sequence). The trim removed 2 bases at V and 1 base at J, leaving 5 bases unmatched. CDR3: CASSLDRVLNYGYTF. The part of the CDR3 DNA that was read is TGTGCCAGCAGCTTAGACAGGGTCCTTAACTATGGC.

About this clone: Sequencing ends 3 residues short of the CDR3 end; the germline J gene provides the rest. The chain couples TRBV30 to TRBJ2-1; 11 bases fit TRBD2. Unmatched junction bases numbered 8, after V lost 5 bases and J lost 5 bases. CDR1 and CDR2 from the germline V gene are GTSNPN and SVGIG (reference sequence). The CDR3 is made up of 15 amino acids. The CDR3 here is CAWGPGTSGNNEQFF. Incomplete CDR3 DNA: TGTGCCTGGGGACCCGGGACTAGCGGAAACAATGAG.

The covered CDR3 bases are TGTGCCAGCAGTTTAGGGAGCGGGAGCTCCTACGAG. Its protein product is CASSLGSGSSYE. The full-length CDR3 reads as CASSLGSGSSYEQYF. This chain connects TRBV27 to TRBJ2-7; 8 positions match TRBD2. The CDR3 is cut off 3 residues early in the read; its end comes from the germline J gene. The germline gives CDR1 MNHEY, CDR2 SMNVEV (reference sequence). J lost 0 bases, V lost 2 bases, and 3 bases had no gene match. This CDR3 is 15 amino acids long.

For this clone: Read sequence stops 3 residues before the CDR3 end, and the germline J gene provides the missing end. The chain combines TRBV7-9 with TRBJ2-2; D is perhaps TRBD2 (6 bases). Germline V gives CDR1 SEHNR, CDR2 FQNEAQ (reference sequence). The CDR3 is 15 amino acids. The CDR3 DNA, read in part, is TGTGCCAGCAGCTTCGGGGGATCCACTAATGAAAAG. The encoded protein is CASSFGGSTNEK. The complete CDR3 reads CASSFGGSTNEKLFF.

Notes on this clone: The read ends 3 residues early relative to the CDR3; the germline J gene fills the gap. J is TRBJ1-1 and V is TRBV2; no firm D call. The V end lost 5 bases, the J end lost 4 bases, and 11 bases lay between the germline ends. Germline V gene lookup returns CDR1 SNHLY and CDR2 FYNNEI. CDR3 length equals 13 residues. CDR3 bases read: TGTGCCAGCAGTCATACAGAGTTCACTGAA. Amino acid sequence: CASSHTEFTE. The whole CDR3 is CASSHTEFTEAFF.

Turning to this clone: Coverage ceases 3 residues before the CDR3 finishes, and the germline J gene fills in the end. This chain joins TRBV2 and TRBJ1-1; D not certain. Germline V gene data show CDR1 as SNHLY and CDR2 as FYNNEI. This CDR3 contains 13 residues. Trimming removed 5 bases from V and 1 base from J, with 8 bases in between. The CDR3 DNA, read in part, is TGTGCCAGCAGTACAGAATGGAACACTGAA. As protein: CASSTEWNTE. The full CDR3 protein is CASSTEWNTEAFF.

On this clone: The read stops 3 residues short of the end of the CDR3; the missing end is completed from the germline J gene. This chain uses TRBV13 with TRBJ2-5; D uncertain. The CDR3 has 11 residues. The V gene's germline CDR1 is PRHDT and CDR2 FYEKMQ (reference sequence). V was shortened by 6 bases and J by 1 base, with 3 bases between the two germline ends. The CDR3 bases that were read are TGTGCCAGCAGTCTCCAAGAGACC. The encoded protein is CASSLQET. The full CDR3 sequence reads CASSLQETQYF.

Concerning this clone itself: The missing CDR3 end, 3 residues past where the read stops, is filled in from the germline J gene. The V gene is TRBV20-1, the J gene TRBJ1-2; D remains ambiguous. The CDR3 has 15 amino acids. The germline gives CDR1 DFQATT, CDR2 SNEGSKA (reference sequence). The covered CDR3 bases are TGCAGTGCCCACCGGACGGGGAGCTCCTACAATGAC. Protein sequence: CSAHRTGSSYND. Given in full, the CDR3 is CSAHRTGSSYNDYTF.

In regard to this clone: The read is 3 residues too short to cover the CDR3 end, so that end is filled in from the germline J gene. The genes are TRBV19 and TRBJ1-5; weak D call: TRBD1 (6 bases). Germline V CDR1 and CDR2: LNHDA, SQIVND (reference sequence). This CDR3 comprises 13 residues. V shed 10 bases and J shed 4 bases, with 14 bases lying between them. The CDR3 DNA, read in part, is TGTGCCACGGGACGGCAGGGGAATCAGCCC. The encoded protein is CATGRQGNQP. The CDR3 reads in full as CATGRQGNQPQHF.

For this clone: Read coverage stops 3 residues before the CDR3 terminus; the germline J gene supplies the remainder. V gene TRBV19 combines with J gene TRBJ1-1; D is unresolved. CDR1 and CDR2 (germline): LNHDA, SQIVND (reference sequence). CDR3 size: 12 residues. CDR3 residues: CASSMGETTAFF. Incomplete CDR3 DNA: TGTGCCAGTAGTATGGGCGAGACGACC.

As to this clone: A junction boundary mismatches the germline segment, possibly from a read error. The DNA ends 3 residues before the CDR3 does, and the rest of the CDR3 is filled in from the germline J gene. The chain couples TRBV7-7 to TRBJ1-3; D may be TRBD1 (6 bases). The V gene's germline CDR1 is SSHAT and CDR2 FNYEAQ (reference sequence). The CDR3 covers 14 residues. The CDR3 sequence: CASSTGLQGNTIYF. Partial CDR3 DNA: TGTGCTAGCAGCACCGGGCTACAGGGAAACACA.

Concerning this clone itself: The DNA ends 3 residues before the CDR3 does, and the rest of the CDR3 is filled in from the germline J gene. This specimen includes other DNA sequences encoding the same CDR3. The gene calls are TRBV30 and TRBJ1-3; D not certain. The CDR3 contains 16 residues. CDR1 is GTSNPN and CDR2 is SVGIG in the germline V gene (reference sequence). The ends were cut back, 3 bases at V and 1 base at J, with 16 bases in the middle. CDR3: CAWSGEGSRSGNTIYF. The sequenced CDR3 bases are TGTGCCTGGAGCGGGGAAGGGTCAAGATCTGGAAACACC.

For this clone: The read terminates 3 residues ahead of where the CDR3 ends, so the germline J gene completes it. The chain carries TRBV28 and TRBJ2-7, with 8 bases that match TRBD2. V shed 10 bases and J 3 bases; nucleotides not matched to a gene: 11. CDR3 length: 14 residues. Germline lookup yields CDR1 MDHEN and CDR2 SYDVKM. The CDR3 sequence: CATHGMAGGYEQYF. The sequenced part of the CDR3 DNA is TGTGCCACCCACGGTATGGCGGGAGGCTACGAG.

With regard to this clone: The observed sequence ends 3 residues before the CDR3 terminus, with the missing tail filled in from the germline J gene. J is TRBJ1-1 and V is TRBV7-3; D ambiguous. The CDR3 consists of 13 residues. Germline V lookup: CDR1 SGHTA, CDR2 FQGTGA. The DNA read from the CDR3 is TGTGCCAGCAGCTCCCCGCCCCACAGCGAA. This encodes CASSSPPHSE. The full CDR3 is CASSSPPHSEAFF.

Points on this clone: The read gets to within 3 residues of the CDR3 end, and the germline J gene fills in the rest. This chain links TRBV19 with TRBJ2-5, with 12 bases that match TRBD1. J was trimmed by 4 bases and V by 5 bases; bases with no gene match: 11. The germline CDR1 and CDR2 sequences are LNHDA and SQIVND (reference sequence). The length of the CDR3 is 17 residues. Here the CDR3 reads CASSFGTGGFRGETQYF. The sequenced part of the CDR3 DNA is TGTGCCAGTAGTTTCGGGACAGGGGGCTTTCGGGGAGAGACC. Supplemented by reference TRBV19 and TRBJ2-5, the full variable domain reads DGGITQSPKYLFRKEGQNVTLSCEQNLNHDAMYWYRQDPGQGLRLIYYSQIVNDFQKGDIAEGYSVSREKKESFPLTVTSAQKNPTAFYLCASSFGTGGFRGETQYFGPGTRLLVL.

To note about this clone: The read finishes 3 residues shy of the CDR3 end, and the germline J gene is used to complete it. The chain combines TRBV4-1 with TRBJ2-2; 7 positions agree with TRBD1. The germline CDR1 and CDR2 sequences are MGHRA and YSYEKL. The CDR3 covers 15 residues. CDR3 region: CASRLSGQRNEKLFF. The sequenced CDR3 bases are TGCGCCAGCAGACTCTCGGGACAGAGGAATGAAAAG.

On this clone: The DNA ends 3 residues before the CDR3 does, and the rest of the CDR3 is filled in from the germline J gene. The chain has TRBV20-1 and TRBJ2-7, with TRBD1 identical over 9 bases. The CDR3 totals 14 residues. V dropped 3 bases and J dropped 5; count of bases not matched to a gene: 8. The germline V gene encodes CDR1 DFQATT and CDR2 SNEGSKA (reference sequence). Incomplete CDR3 DNA: TGCAGTGCTAGTGCCGGGGGACAGGGTCACGAG. It yields the protein CSASAGGQGHE. The complete CDR3 sequence is CSASAGGQGHEQYF.

Details on this clone: The CDR3 end lies 3 residues beyond the end of the read and is filled in from the germline J gene. The V call is TRBV20-1, the J call TRBJ2-7; TRBD1 matches 7 bases. The trim removed 4 bases at V and 3 bases at J, leaving 6 bases unmatched. This CDR3 comprises 13 residues. Per the germline V gene, CDR1 is DFQATT and CDR2 is SNEGSKA (reference sequence). The DNA read from the CDR3 is TGCAGTGCTATTTCGACAGGGCTCTACGAG. This encodes CSAISTGLYE. The whole CDR3 protein reads CSAISTGLYEQYF.